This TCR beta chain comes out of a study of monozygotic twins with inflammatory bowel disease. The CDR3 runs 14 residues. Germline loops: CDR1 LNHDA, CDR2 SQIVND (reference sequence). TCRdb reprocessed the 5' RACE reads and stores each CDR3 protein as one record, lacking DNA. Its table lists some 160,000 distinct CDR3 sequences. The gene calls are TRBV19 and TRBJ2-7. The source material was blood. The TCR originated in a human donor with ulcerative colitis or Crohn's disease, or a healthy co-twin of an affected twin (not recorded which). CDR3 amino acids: CASSLAGNSYEQYF.